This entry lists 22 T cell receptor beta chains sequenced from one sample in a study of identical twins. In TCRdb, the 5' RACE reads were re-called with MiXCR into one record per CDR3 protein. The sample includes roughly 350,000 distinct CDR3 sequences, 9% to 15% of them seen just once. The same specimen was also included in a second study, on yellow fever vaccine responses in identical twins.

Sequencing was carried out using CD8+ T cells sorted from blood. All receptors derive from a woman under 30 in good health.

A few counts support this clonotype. This CDR3 reads CAISAGQASNYGYTF. The CDR3 DNA follows: TGTGCCATCAGTGCCGGACAGGCCTCTAACTATGGCTACACCTTC. The gene calls are TRBV10-3 and TRBJ1-2; 7 nucleotides line up with TRBD1. Trimming removed 4 bases from V and 0 bases from J; junction bases left unmatched: 5. The CDR3 spans 15 residues. Germline-derived CDR1 and CDR2 are ENHRY and SYGVKD.

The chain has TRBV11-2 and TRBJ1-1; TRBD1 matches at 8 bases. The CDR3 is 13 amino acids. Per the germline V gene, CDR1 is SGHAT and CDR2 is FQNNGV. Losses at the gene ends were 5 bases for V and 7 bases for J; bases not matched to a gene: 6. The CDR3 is CASSTGTGGEAFF. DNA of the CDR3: TGTGCCAGCAGCACCGGGACAGGCGGTGAAGCTTTCTTT.

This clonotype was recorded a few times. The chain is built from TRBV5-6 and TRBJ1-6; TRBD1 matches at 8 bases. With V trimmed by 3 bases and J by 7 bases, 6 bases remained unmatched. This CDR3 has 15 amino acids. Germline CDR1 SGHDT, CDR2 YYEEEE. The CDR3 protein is CASSWGTGGNSPLHF. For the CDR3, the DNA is TGTGCCAGCAGCTGGGGTACAGGGGGAAATTCACCCCTCCACTTT. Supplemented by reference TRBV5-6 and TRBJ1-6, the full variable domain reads DAGVTQSPTHLIKTRGQQVTLRCSPKSGHDTVSWYQQALGQGPQFIFQYYEEEERQRGNFPDRFSGHQFPNYSSELNVNALLLGDSALYLCASSWGTGGNSPLHFGNGTRLTVT.

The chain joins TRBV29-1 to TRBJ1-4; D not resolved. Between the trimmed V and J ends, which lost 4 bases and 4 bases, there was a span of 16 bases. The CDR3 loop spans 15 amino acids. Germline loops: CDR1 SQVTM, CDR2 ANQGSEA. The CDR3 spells CSVGLSDRGNEKLFF. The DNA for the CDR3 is TGCAGCGTTGGACTAAGCGACCGGGGTAATGAAAAACTGTTTTTT.

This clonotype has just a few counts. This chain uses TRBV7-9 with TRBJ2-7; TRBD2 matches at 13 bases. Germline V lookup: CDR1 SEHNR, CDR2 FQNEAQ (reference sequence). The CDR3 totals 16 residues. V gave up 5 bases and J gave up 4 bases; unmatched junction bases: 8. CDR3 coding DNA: TGTGCCAGCAGCCGGACTAGCGGGAGTACAAGATACGAGCAGTACTTC. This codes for CASSRTSGSTRYEQYF.

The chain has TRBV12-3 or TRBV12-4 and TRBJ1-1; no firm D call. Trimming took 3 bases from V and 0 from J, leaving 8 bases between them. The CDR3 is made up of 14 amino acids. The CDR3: CASSLPSVNTEAFF. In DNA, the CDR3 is TGTGCCAGCAGTTTGCCCTCAGTGAACACTGAAGCTTTCTTT.

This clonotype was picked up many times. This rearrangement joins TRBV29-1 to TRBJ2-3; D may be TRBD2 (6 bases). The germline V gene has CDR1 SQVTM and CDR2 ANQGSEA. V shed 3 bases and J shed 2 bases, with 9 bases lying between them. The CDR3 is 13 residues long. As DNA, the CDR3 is TGCAGCGTTGATGCGGGGACCACAGATACGCAGTATTTT. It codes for CSVDAGTTDTQYF.

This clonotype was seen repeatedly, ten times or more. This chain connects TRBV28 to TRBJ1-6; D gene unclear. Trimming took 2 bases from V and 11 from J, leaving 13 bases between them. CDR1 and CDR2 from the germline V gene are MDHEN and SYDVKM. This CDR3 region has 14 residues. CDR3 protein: CASSLEGRGTPLHF. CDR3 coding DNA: TGTGCCAGCAGTTTAGAAGGGAGAGGGACACCCCTCCACTTT.

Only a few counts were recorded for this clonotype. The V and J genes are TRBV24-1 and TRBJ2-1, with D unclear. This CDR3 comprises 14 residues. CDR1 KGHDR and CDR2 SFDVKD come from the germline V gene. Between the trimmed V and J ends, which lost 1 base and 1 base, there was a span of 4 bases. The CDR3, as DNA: TGTGCCACCAGTGATTTAAGGTCCTACAATGAGCAGTTCTTC. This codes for CATSDLRSYNEQFF.

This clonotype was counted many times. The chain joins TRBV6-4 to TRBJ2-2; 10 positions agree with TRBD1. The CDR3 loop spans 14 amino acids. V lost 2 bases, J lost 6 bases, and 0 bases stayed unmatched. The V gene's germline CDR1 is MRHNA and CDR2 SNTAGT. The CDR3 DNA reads TGTGCCAGCAGTGACGGGACAGGGGCCGGGGAGCTGTTTTTT. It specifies CASSDGTGAGELFF.

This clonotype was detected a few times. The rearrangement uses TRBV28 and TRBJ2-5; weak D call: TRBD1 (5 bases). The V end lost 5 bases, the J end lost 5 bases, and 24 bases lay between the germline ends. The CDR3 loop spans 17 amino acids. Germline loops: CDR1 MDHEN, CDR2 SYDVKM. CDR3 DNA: TGTGCCAGCAGTCCTACCCCGGCAGGGCCCCCTTGGGAGACCCAGTACTTC. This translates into CASSPTPAGPPWETQYF.

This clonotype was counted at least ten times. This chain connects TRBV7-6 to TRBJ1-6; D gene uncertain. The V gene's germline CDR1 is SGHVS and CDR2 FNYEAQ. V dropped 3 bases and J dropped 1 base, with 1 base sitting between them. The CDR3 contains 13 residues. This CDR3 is CASSLSYNSPLHF. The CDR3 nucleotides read TGTGCCAGCAGCTTGTCCTATAATTCACCCCTCCACTTT.

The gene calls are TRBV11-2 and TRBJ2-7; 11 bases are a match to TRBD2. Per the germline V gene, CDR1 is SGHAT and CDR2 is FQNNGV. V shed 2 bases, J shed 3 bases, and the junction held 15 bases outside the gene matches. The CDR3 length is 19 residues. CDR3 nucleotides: TGTGCCAGCAGCTTAAACGTTCCCCCAACTAGCGGGGGAGACTACGAGCAGTACTTC. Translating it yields CASSLNVPPTSGGDYEQYF.

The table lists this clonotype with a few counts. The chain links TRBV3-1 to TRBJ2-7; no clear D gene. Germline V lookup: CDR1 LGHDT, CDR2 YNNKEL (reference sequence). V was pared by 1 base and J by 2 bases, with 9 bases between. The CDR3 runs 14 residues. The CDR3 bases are TGTGCCAGCAGCCAAGCTCGCCAGACCTACGAGCAGTACTTC. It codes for CASSQARQTYEQYF.

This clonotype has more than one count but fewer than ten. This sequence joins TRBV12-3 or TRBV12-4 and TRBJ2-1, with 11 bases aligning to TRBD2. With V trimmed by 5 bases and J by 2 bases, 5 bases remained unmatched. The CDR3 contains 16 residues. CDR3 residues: CASSPPGLAAYNEQFF. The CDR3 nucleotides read TGTGCCAGCAGTCCCCCGGGACTAGCGGCCTACAATGAGCAGTTCTTC.

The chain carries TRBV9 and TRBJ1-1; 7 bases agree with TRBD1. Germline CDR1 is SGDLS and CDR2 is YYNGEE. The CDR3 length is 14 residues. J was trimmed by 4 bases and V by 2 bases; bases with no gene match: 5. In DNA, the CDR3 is TGTGCCAGCAGCGTGGGGACAGTGGGCACTGAAGCTTTCTTT. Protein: CASSVGTVGTEAFF.

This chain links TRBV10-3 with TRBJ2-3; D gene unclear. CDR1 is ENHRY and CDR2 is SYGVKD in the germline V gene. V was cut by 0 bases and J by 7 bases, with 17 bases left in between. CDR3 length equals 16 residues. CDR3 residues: CAISESGEVVRYTQYF. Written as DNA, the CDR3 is TGTGCCATCAGTGAGTCGGGTGAAGTTGTTCGTTATACGCAGTATTTT.

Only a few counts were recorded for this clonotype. In DNA form, the CDR3 reads TGCAGTGCCCTCAGTAAAAGGCGGGAGGGCCGGGCTACGAGGGACATTCAGTACTTC. It translates to CSALSKRREGRATRDIQYF. The chain couples TRBV20-1 to TRBJ2-4, with 9 positions matching TRBD2. V was pared by 6 bases and J by 8 bases, with 26 bases of the junction left unmatched. The CDR3 covers 19 residues. Germline V gene data show CDR1 as DFQATT and CDR2 as SNEGSKA (reference sequence).

The CDR3 is CAQMNTEAFF. CDR3 DNA: TGTGCCCAGATGAACACTGAAGCTTTCTTT. This sequence joins TRBV2 and TRBJ1-1; D not certain. Germline V gives CDR1 SNHLY, CDR2 FYNNEI. The CDR3 runs 10 residues. V gave up 11 bases and J gave up 0 bases, with 4 bases separating them.

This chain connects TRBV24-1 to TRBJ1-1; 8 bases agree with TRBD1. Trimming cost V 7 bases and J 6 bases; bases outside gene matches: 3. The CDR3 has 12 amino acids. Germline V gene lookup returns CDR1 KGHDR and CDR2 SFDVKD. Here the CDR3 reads CATRGQGAEAFF. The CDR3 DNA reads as TGTGCCACCAGAGGACAGGGCGCTGAAGCTTTCTTT.

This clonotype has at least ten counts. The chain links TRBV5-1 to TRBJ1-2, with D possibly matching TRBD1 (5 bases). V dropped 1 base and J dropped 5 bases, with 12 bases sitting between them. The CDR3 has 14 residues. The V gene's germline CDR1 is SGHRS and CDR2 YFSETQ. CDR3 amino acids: CASSLKGSWYGYTF. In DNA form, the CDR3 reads TGCGCCAGCAGCTTGAAGGGGAGTTGGTATGGCTACACCTTC. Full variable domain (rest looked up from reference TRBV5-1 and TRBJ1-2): KAGVTQTPRYLIKTRGQQVTLSCSPISGHRSVSWYQQTPGQGLQFLFEYFSETQRNKGNFPGRFSGRQFSNSRSEMNVSTLELGDSALYLCASSLKGSWYGYTFGSGTRLTVV.

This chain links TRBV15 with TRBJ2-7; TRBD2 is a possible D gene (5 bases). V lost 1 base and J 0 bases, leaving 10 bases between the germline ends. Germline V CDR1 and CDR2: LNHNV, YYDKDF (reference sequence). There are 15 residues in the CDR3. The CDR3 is CATSRGSGNSYEQYF. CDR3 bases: TGTGCCACCAGCAGAGGATCGGGAAACTCCTACGAGCAGTACTTC.